The rows below give T cell receptor beta chains drawn from one sample of a study of blood T cell repertoires in COVID-19. The assay was immunoSEQ multiplex PCR, and TCRdb's table has in-frame clones only and misses some. Among tens of thousands of clones, 75% to 80% were seen once, and the ten largest hold 25%. The sample taken for sequencing was peripheral blood. The receptors were gathered from a human donor in a cohort sampled during active COVID-19. Each CDR3 is given with its conserved first and last residue.

>TRBV29-1|TRBJ2-3|14
CSVDRRGLTDTQYF
>TRBV27|TRBJ2-1|12
CASRHREYEQFF
>TRBV4-3|TRBJ1-2|14
CASSQAAGLGGYTF
>TRBV2|TRBJ1-1|15
CASSEGQGLGTEAFF
>TRBV3-1/TRBV3-2|TRBJ1-5|14
CASSPGLRHQPQHF
>TRBV6-5|TRBJ2-1|13
CASSSRLQNEQFF
>TRBV6-5|TRBJ2-3|15
CASSRAGDDTDTQYF
>TRBV18|TRBJ1-6|15
CASARGRGDNSPLHF
>TRBV5-6|TRBJ1-6|17
CASSGELGDREYSPLHF
>TRBV29-1|TRBJ1-3|14
CSAGSSLSGNTIYF
>TRBV4-1|TRBJ2-7|14
CASSPLDRAYEQYF
>TRBV12-3/TRBV12-4|TRBJ2-1|11
CASSLQGGAFF
>TRBV7-9|TRBJ2-1|15
CASSVERSSYNEQFF
>TRBV10-2|TRBJ1-6|14
CASTNWAAYSPLHF
>TRBV2|TRBJ2-1|13
CASSLLLYNEQFF
>TRBV28|TRBJ1-6|16
CASRTWGGSYNSPLHF
>TRBV5-4|TRBJ2-7|14
CASSSSSLPYEQYF
>TRBV6-5|TRBJ1-1|14
CASSRDSLDTEAFF
>TRBV18|TRBJ1-2|12
CASSPAGDGYTF